This entry features one T cell receptor (beta chain) sequence. Its antigen remains unknown. Blood specimens came from baseline, cycle 4 day 1, and cycle 7 day 1. Data came from immunoSEQ multiplex PCR; TCRdb stores just in-frame clones and leaves some out. Among about 14,000 clones listed, roughly 87% were seen once. The CDR3 runs 13 residues. The V gene's germline CDR1 is SGHTA and CDR2 FQGTGA. V lost 1 base to trimming and J lost 1 base, with 4 bases between them. This specimen comes from a study of OX40 agonist ivuxolimab in advanced cancers. Across the study: Eligibility admitted prior anti-PD-1, anti-PD-L1 or anti-CTLA-4 therapy; roughly 39% had some.

Study outcomes and limitations: Low normalized T-cell clonal expansion also characterized some of the nonresponders.

This TCR was sampled from an adult with an advanced solid tumor such as melanoma, head and neck, liver or kidney cancer. The sample in question was CD4+ or CD8+ T cells sorted from blood, obtained in a trial of the OX40 agonist ivuxolimab. V and J are TRBV7-3 and TRBJ1-1; D ambiguous. The CDR3 sequence is CASSLNRNTEAFF. The CDR3 coding sequence is TGTGCCAGCAGCTTAAACCGGAACACTGAAGCTTTCTTT. The entire variable domain, with the rest obtained from reference TRBV7-3 and TRBJ1-1, is as follows: GAGVSQTPSNKVTEKGKYVELRCDPISGHTALYWYRQSLGQGPEFLIYFQGTGAADDSGLPNDRFFAVRPEGSVSTLKIQRTERGDSAVYLCASSLNRNTEAFFGQGTRLTVV.